Detailed here is one T cell receptor (beta chain). The germline gives CDR1 LNHNV, CDR2 YYDKDF (reference sequence). This CDR3 has 14 amino acids. Trimming pared 1 base from V and 3 bases from J, leaving 9 bases between. The data were taken from a study of CD8+CD57+ T cells in acquired aplastic anemia. The authors sequenced patients whose flow cytometry had shown CD8+CD57+ cell expansion. Genomic DNA provided the template from which TCR beta VDJ and CDR3 profiles were obtained. Via MiXCR, TCRdb re-called the reads, giving one row per CDR3 protein. The sample lists around 80,000 distinct CDR3 sequences, around 70% occurring once.

Sequenced input: sorted CD4+, CD8+, or CD8+CD57+ T cells (not recorded which) from PBMCs. The J gene is TRBJ1-1, the V gene TRBV15; a possible D gene is TRBD1 (6 bases). The origin of this receptor is a human donor with aplastic anemia. In DNA, the CDR3 is TGTGCCACCAGCAGAGCGCAGGGGTACACTGAAGCTTTCTTT. It specifies CATSRAQGYTEAFF.